This T cell receptor (beta chain) was sequenced in a study of CD8 T cells in Susac syndrome. With random hexamers, 0.5 to 1 ug RNA was reverse transcribed. Multiplex PCR with immunoSEQ amplified the TCR beta CDR3 across 54 Vbeta and 13 Jbeta. TCRdb recomputed calls from the immunoSEQ multiplex PCR reads with MiXCR, one row per CDR3 protein. This repertoire shows about 200,000 distinct CDR3 sequences, 90% to 95% found once; its top ten account for 0.085% to 0.09%. Bulk CD8+ and CD4+ cells came from magnetic negative isolation; CD8+ TEMRA by FACS. Study-level results: Repertoires of Susac syndrome CD4+ T cells lacked clonal expansion.

This CDR3 region has 17 residues. Germline values: CDR1 SEHNR, CDR2 FQNEAQ (reference sequence). Unmatched junction bases numbered 13, after V lost 6 bases and J lost 3 bases. Concerning this clonotype itself: Its antigen is not identified.

This receptor was obtained from a human donor with Susac syndrome. The sequenced sample consisted of CD4+ T cells from PBMCs. The chain carries TRBV7-9 and TRBJ1-3; 8 nucleotides agree with TRBD1. This chain's CDR3 is CASRLTGQGRVGNTIYF. In DNA, the CDR3 is TGTGCCAGCAGATTGACTGGACAGGGAAGAGTTGGAAACACCATATATTTT.